Below, 20 T cell receptor beta chains from the same sample are listed, as sequenced in a study of CD8 T cells in Susac syndrome. An input of about 0.5 to 1 ug of RNA was subjected to reverse transcription using random hexamers. MiXCR was run by TCRdb on the immunoSEQ multiplex PCR reads, yielding one entry per CDR3 protein. Of approximately 120,000 distinct CDR3 sequences in the sample, approximately 93% are singletons; the top ten hold 0.25% to 0.35%. Sequencing input: CD8+ T cells from PBMCs. The receptors derive from a human donor with multiple sclerosis.

The chain has TRBV18 and TRBJ2-7, with D unclear. The germline gives CDR1 KGHSH, CDR2 LQKENI. The CDR3 has 13 amino acids. V was cut by 5 bases and J by 1 base, with 9 bases left in between. The CDR3 DNA is TGTGCCAGCTCAGTGGGATTATCCTACGAGCAGTACTTC. Translating it yields CASSVGLSYEQYF.

V gene TRBV12-3 or TRBV12-4 combines with J gene TRBJ1-2; no clear D gene. The CDR3 sequence is 15 residues long. V lost 6 bases and J lost 7, with 21 bases in between. The CDR3 sequence: CASRKDGERIGGYTF. CDR3 sequence (DNA): TGTGCCAGCAGAAAGGACGGGGAGCGTATTGGTGGCTACACCTTC.

This clonotype is a singleton in its sample. V usage is TRBV7-6 and J usage is TRBJ2-1, with 7 bases identical to TRBD2. The CDR3 contains 16 residues. The ends lost 3 bases at V and 3 bases at J; junction bases unmatched: 8. Germline V gene lookup returns CDR1 SGHVS and CDR2 FNYEAQ. The CDR3 protein is CASSLSGLDSYNEQFF. The CDR3 coding sequence is TGTGCCAGCAGCTTGTCAGGACTAGACAGCTACAATGAGCAGTTCTTC.

The rearrangement joins TRBV12-3 or TRBV12-4 to TRBJ1-1; D call uncertain. This CDR3 contains 13 residues. Trimming cost V 10 bases and J 0 bases, with 12 bases left between them. CDR3 sequence (DNA): TGTGCCACGGGCGAGGCAATGAACACTGAAGCTTTCTTT. This sequence encodes CATGEAMNTEAFF.

This clonotype appeared a single time. This chain links TRBV29-1 with TRBJ2-1, with 13 nucleotides matching TRBD2. From germline, CDR1 is SQVTM and CDR2 ANQGSEA. The CDR3 totals 16 residues. The ends lost 2 bases at V and 3 bases at J; junction bases unmatched: 4. CDR3 nucleotide sequence: TGCAGCGTTGAATTGGGGACTAGCGGGGTCTACAATGAGCAGTTCTTC. It translates to CSVELGTSGVYNEQFF.

The V gene is TRBV9, the J gene TRBJ2-1; 7 bases agree with TRBD2. J was trimmed by 5 bases and V by 0 bases; bases with no gene match: 8. This CDR3 region has 16 residues. Per the germline V gene, CDR1 is SGDLS and CDR2 is YYNGEE. CDR3 in DNA: TGTGCCAGCAGCGTAGCTTGGGCTAGCGGAAACAATGAGCAGTTCTTC. Amino acid sequence: CASSVAWASGNNEQFF.

This clonotype has just one count. The chain couples TRBV5-1 to TRBJ2-1; TRBD2 matches 7 bases. There are 12 residues in the CDR3. CDR1 is SGHRS, CDR2 YFSETQ, per germline. After removal of 3 bases from V and 9 bases from J, the junction contained 3 bases not matched to a gene. The CDR3 loop is CASSWKRGEQFF. The CDR3 DNA follows: TGCGCCAGCAGCTGGAAGCGGGGTGAGCAGTTCTTC.

This chain joins TRBV10-3 and TRBJ2-1; D remains unclear. The CDR3 has 14 amino acids. Germline V gene lookup returns CDR1 ENHRY and CDR2 SYGVKD. V lost 8 bases and J 2 bases, leaving 13 bases between the germline ends. The CDR3 loop reads CAIGLGITYNEQFF. The CDR3 bases are TGTGCCATCGGGTTGGGCATCACCTACAATGAGCAGTTCTTC.

The rearrangement links TRBV20-1 to TRBJ2-4; D is perhaps TRBD1 (7 bases). The CDR3 covers 16 residues. Trimming cost V 4 bases and J 0 bases, with 16 bases left between them. From germline, CDR1 is DFQATT and CDR2 SNEGSKA (reference sequence). CDR3 in amino acids: CSATITRGVAKNIQYF. In nucleotides, the CDR3 is TGCAGTGCTACTATCACCAGGGGGGTAGCCAAAAACATTCAGTACTTC.

V usage is TRBV3-1 and J usage is TRBJ2-2; 12 positions agree with TRBD2. The CDR3 totals 17 residues. Germline V gene lookup returns CDR1 LGHDT and CDR2 YNNKEL (reference sequence). The trim removed 0 bases at V and 7 bases at J, leaving 6 bases unmatched. DNA of the CDR3: TGTGCCAGCAGCCAAGATCTTGGACTAGCGGGGCACGGGGAGCTGTTTTTT. Translating gives CASSQDLGLAGHGELFF.

The genes are TRBV12-5 and TRBJ1-1; a possible D gene is TRBD1 (5 bases). The V end was cut by 1 base, the J end by 5 bases, with 20 bases between. CDR1 and CDR2 from the germline V gene are LGHNT and FRNRAP. CDR3 length equals 17 residues. This CDR3 reads CASGLGGRGQVGTEAFF. CDR3 coding DNA: TGTGCTAGTGGTTTGGGAGGGAGGGGTCAAGTAGGGACTGAAGCTTTCTTT.

This clonotype was seen once. This rearrangement joins TRBV4-1 to TRBJ1-2, with 7 nucleotides matching TRBD1. This CDR3 contains 14 residues. The germline CDR1 and CDR2 sequences are MGHRA and YSYEKL. The V and J ends lost 3 bases and 7 bases, in that order; junction bases with no gene match: 8. In nucleotides, the CDR3 is TGCGCCAGCAGCCAGGCCAGGGGGGTTGGTGGCTACACCTTC. Its protein is CASSQARGVGGYTF.

The chain recombines TRBV6-5 with TRBJ1-1, with D hard to call. The CDR3 consists of 12 residues. Germline lookup yields CDR1 MNHEY and CDR2 SVGAGI. The V end was cut by 0 bases, the J end by 7 bases, with 6 bases between. CDR3 nucleotides: TGTGCCAGCAGTTACTCTTCGAGTGAAGCTTTCTTT. It codes for CASSYSSSEAFF.

V is TRBV13 and J is TRBJ2-7, with D perhaps assigned TRBD1 or TRBD2 (5 bases each). The CDR3 is 14 residues long. V was trimmed by 8 bases and J by 4 bases, leaving 18 bases between them. Germline CDR1 reads PRHDT; CDR2 reads FYEKMQ (reference sequence). CDR3 amino acids: CASRPGEGWYEQYF. For the CDR3, the DNA is TGTGCCAGCCGACCCGGCGAGGGGTGGTACGAGCAGTACTTC.

The chain joins TRBV3-1 to TRBJ2-3, with D perhaps matching TRBD1 or TRBD2 (5 bases each). The CDR3 contains 18 residues. Germline values: CDR1 LGHDT, CDR2 YNNKEL (reference sequence). V lost 1 base and J 2 bases, leaving 19 bases between the germline ends. CDR3 sequence (DNA): TGTGCCAGCAGCCAAGGAGCGGACGGGGCGAAGTTCACAGATACGCAGTATTTT. This gives the protein CASSQGADGAKFTDTQYF.

This chain links TRBV7-9 with TRBJ2-1; the D gene is possibly TRBD2 (5 bases). Deletions cut 1 base from V and 4 bases from J, with 14 bases between. This CDR3 spans 16 amino acids. Germline lookup yields CDR1 SEHNR and CDR2 FQNEAQ (reference sequence). The CDR3 loop reads CASSLGFLAHYNEQFF. CDR3 nucleotides: TGTGCCAGCAGCTTAGGGTTCCTAGCCCATTACAATGAGCAGTTCTTC.

V usage is TRBV4-1 and J usage is TRBJ1-2; TRBD1 might be the D (5 bases). The CDR3 sequence is 15 residues long. V dropped 0 bases and J dropped 7 bases, with 15 bases sitting between them. Germline CDR1 and CDR2: MGHRA and YSYEKL. CDR3 nucleotide sequence: TGCGCCAGCAGCCAAGAGGCCCGGGGGGAGGTTGGCTACACCTTC. It yields the protein CASSQEARGEVGYTF.

The chain couples TRBV3-1 to TRBJ1-2; 8 bases fit TRBD1. There are 17 residues in the CDR3. The V and J ends lost 0 bases and 4 bases, in that order; junction bases with no gene match: 10. CDR1 and CDR2 (germline): LGHDT, YNNKEL (reference sequence). This chain's CDR3 is CASSQDRTGGGPYGYTF. The CDR3 DNA reads as TGTGCCAGCAGCCAAGATCGAACAGGGGGAGGACCCTATGGCTACACCTTC.

This chain links TRBV27 with TRBJ1-5, with D possibly TRBD1 on 5 matching bases. This CDR3 comprises 14 residues. Germline CDR1 is MNHEY and CDR2 is SMNVEV (reference sequence). The ends were cut back, 2 bases at V and 5 bases at J, with 10 bases in the middle. This CDR3 is CASSLRGRDQPQHF. CDR3 bases: TGTGCCAGCAGTTTAAGGGGCCGGGATCAGCCCCAGCATTTT.

V and J are TRBV28 and TRBJ2-7; a weak D match, TRBD2 (5 bases). V lost 6 bases and J 0 bases, leaving 15 bases between the germline ends. This CDR3 spans 15 amino acids. In germline, CDR1 is MDHEN, CDR2 SYDVKM. The CDR3 coding sequence is TGTGCCAGCAGGCAATCTAGCCAAAGCTCCTACGAGCAGTACTTC. It encodes CASRQSSQSSYEQYF.